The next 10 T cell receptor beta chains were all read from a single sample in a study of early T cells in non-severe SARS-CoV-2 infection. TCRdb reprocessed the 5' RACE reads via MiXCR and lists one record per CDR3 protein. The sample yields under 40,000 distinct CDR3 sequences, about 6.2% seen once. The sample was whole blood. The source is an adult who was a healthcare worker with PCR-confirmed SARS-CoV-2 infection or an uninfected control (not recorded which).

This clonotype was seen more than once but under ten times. The CDR3 spells CASSQEGEQFF. The DNA of the CDR3 is TGTGCCAGCAGCCAAGAAGGTGAGCAGTTCTTC. This chain uses TRBV14 with TRBJ2-1; D uncertain. From germline, CDR1 is SGHDN and CDR2 FVKESK. CDR3 length: 11 amino acids. The V end lost 0 bases, the J end lost 9 bases, and 3 bases lay between the germline ends.

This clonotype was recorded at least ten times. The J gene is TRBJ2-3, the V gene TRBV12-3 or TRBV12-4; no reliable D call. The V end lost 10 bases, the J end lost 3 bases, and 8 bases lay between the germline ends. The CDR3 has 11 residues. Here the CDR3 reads CATEKTDTQYF. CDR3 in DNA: TGTGCCACCGAGAAGACAGATACGCAGTATTTT.

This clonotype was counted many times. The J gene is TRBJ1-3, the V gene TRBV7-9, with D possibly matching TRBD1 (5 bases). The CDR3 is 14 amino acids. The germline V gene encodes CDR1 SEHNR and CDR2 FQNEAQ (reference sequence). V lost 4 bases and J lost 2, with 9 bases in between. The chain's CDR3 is CASSSGTAGNTIYF. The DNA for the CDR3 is TGTGCCAGCAGCTCCGGGACGGCTGGAAACACCATATATTTT.

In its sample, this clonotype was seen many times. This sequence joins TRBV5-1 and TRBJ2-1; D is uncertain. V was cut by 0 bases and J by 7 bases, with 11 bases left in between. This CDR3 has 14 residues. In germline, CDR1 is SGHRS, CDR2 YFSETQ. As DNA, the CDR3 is TGCGCCAGCAGCTTGGGGCTATCCGGGAATGAGCAGTTCTTC. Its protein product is CASSLGLSGNEQFF.

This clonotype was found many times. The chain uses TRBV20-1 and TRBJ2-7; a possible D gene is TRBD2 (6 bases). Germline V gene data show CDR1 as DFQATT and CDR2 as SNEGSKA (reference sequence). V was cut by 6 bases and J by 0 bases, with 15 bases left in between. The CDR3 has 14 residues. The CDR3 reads CSAPGTYNSYEQYF. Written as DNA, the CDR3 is TGCAGTGCCCCCGGGACTTACAACTCCTACGAGCAGTACTTC.

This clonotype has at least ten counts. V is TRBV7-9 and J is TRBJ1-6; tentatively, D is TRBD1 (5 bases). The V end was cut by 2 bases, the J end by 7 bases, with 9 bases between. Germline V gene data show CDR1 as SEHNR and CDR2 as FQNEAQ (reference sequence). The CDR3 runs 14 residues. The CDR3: CASSLQGGNSPLHF. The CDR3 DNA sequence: TGTGCCAGCAGCTTACAGGGAGGGAATTCACCCCTCCACTTT.

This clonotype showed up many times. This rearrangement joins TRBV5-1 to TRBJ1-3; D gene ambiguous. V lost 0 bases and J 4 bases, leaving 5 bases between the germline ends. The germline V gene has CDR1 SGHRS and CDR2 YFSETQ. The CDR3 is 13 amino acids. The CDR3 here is CASSLGEGNTIYF. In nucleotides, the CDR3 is TGCGCCAGCAGCTTGGGAGAAGGAAACACCATATATTTT. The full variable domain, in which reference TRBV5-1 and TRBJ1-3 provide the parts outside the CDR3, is KAGVTQTPRYLIKTRGQQVTLSCSPISGHRSVSWYQQTPGQGLQFLFEYFSETQRNKGNFPGRFSGRQFSNSRSEMNVSTLELGDSALYLCASSLGEGNTIYFGEGSWLTVV.

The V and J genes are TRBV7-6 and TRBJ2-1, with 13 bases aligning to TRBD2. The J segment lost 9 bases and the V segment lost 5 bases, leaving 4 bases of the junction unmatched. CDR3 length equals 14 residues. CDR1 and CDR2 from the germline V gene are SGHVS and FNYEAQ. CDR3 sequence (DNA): TGTGCCAGCAGCCGGACTAGCGGGAGTGGTGAGCAGTTCTTC. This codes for CASSRTSGSGEQFF.

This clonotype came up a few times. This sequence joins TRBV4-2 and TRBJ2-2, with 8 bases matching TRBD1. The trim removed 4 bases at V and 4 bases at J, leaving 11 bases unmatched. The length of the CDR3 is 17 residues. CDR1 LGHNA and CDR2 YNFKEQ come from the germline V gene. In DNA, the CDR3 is TGTGCCAGCAGCCCTAGGGAGTCAGGGGGCATCACCGGGGAGCTGTTTTTT. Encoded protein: CASSPRESGGITGELFF.

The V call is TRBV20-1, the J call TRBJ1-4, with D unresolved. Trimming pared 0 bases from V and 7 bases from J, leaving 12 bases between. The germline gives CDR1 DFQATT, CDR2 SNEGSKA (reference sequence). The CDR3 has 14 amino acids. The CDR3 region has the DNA TGCAGTGCTAGAGATCCAGGAATGTTTGAAAAACTGTTTTTT. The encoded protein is CSARDPGMFEKLFF.